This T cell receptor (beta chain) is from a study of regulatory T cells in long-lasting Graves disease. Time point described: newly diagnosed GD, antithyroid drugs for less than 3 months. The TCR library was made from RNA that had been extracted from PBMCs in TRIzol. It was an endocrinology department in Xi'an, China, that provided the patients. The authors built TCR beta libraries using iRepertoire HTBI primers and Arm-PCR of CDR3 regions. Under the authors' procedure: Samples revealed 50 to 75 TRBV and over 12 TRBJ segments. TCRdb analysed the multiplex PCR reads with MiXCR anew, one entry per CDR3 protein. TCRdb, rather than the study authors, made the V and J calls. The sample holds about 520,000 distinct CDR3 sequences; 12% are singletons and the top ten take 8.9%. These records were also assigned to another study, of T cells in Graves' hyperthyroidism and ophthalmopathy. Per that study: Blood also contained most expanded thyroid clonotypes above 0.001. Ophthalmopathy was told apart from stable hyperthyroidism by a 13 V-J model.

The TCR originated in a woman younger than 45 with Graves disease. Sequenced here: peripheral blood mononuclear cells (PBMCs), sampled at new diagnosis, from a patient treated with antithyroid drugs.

The DNA of the CDR3 is TGCAGTGCTAGCCCGGGTGTGAACACTGAAGCTTTCTTT. Its translation is CSASPGVNTEAFF. The chain couples TRBV20-1 to TRBJ1-1; D is unclear. Germline-derived CDR1 and CDR2 are DFQATT and SNEGSKA (reference sequence). V was shortened by 3 bases and J by 0 bases, with 8 bases between the two germline ends. The CDR3 length is 13 residues.